This TCR beta chain was observed in a study of blood T cells in healthy people across ages. General observations from the study: A roughly linear age-dependent decrease characterized TCR beta diversity per million T cells. Naive and antigen-experienced cells could not be conclusively compared, given unsorted PBMCs.

Sample-barcoded 5' priming and a J-beta primer mix drove a second PCR of about 6 to 12 cycles. A template-switch adaptor that had 12 random nucleotides put a tag on each cDNA molecule. Each CDR3 protein gets one entry after TCRdb re-called the 5' RACE reads with MiXCR. The table includes over 500,000 distinct CDR3 sequences, 52% detected once. Russia was home to the donors, healthy Caucasian individuals aged 6 to 90. The ends lost 2 bases at V and 5 bases at J; junction bases unmatched: 5. The CDR3 is 14 residues long. Germline CDR1 and CDR2: SGHRS and YFSETQ. This clonotype was recorded many times. What it binds is unknown.

Sequencing was performed on blood. This receptor was obtained from an elderly woman in good health. The chain links TRBV5-1 to TRBJ2-5; 8 nucleotides line up with TRBD2. The DNA for the CDR3 is TGCGCCAGCAGCTTAGCGGGAGATTCCGAGACCCAGTACTTC. Translation gives CASSLAGDSETQYF.